The 20 T cell receptor beta chains reported below all come from one sample, sequenced in a study of cytomegalovirus exposure and HLA in healthy donors. PCR used 60 Vbeta primers and 13 Jbeta primers. The table came from immunoSEQ multiplex PCR; TCRdb's copy has only in-frame clones and leaves some out. Of 80,000 to 100,000 clones in the sample, 55% to 75% were seen once. Sequenced material: PBMCs. These receptor sequences come from a woman aged 18 to 35 in good health and CMV-seropositive.

V gene TRBV29-1 combines with J gene TRBJ1-3; TRBD1 matches 7 bases. The V and J ends lost 4 bases and 3 bases, in that order; junction bases with no gene match: 9. Germline V gives CDR1 SQVTM, CDR2 ANQGSEA. The CDR3 consists of 15 residues. The CDR3 region has the DNA TGCAGCGTTGCCGAGGGGGCGGGAAGTGGAAACACCATATATTTT. Encoded protein: CSVAEGAGSGNTIYF.

The chain employs TRBV7-2 and TRBJ1-5; TRBD1 might be the D (5 bases). In germline, CDR1 is SGHTA, CDR2 FQGNSA. The CDR3 consists of 14 residues. Trimming took 2 bases from V and 4 from J, leaving 9 bases between them. CDR3 bases: TGTGCCAGCAGCTTATTAAACAGGAATCAGCCCCAGCATTTT. This translates into CASSLLNRNQPQHF.

This chain connects TRBV7-8 to TRBJ2-1; 12 bases match TRBD2. J was trimmed by 6 bases and V by 3 bases; bases with no gene match: 3. The CDR3 consists of 15 residues. CDR1 and CDR2 (germline): SGHVS, FQNEAQ. Here the CDR3 reads CASSLRTSGANEQFF. The DNA for the CDR3 is TGTGCCAGCAGCTTGAGGACTAGCGGGGCCAATGAGCAGTTCTTC.

The chain joins TRBV11-2 to TRBJ1-4; possible D gene TRBD1, 6 bases. CDR1 and CDR2 (germline): SGHAT, FQNNGV. This CDR3 is 14 amino acids long. The V and J ends lost 6 bases and 6 bases respectively, with 14 bases between them. This CDR3 is CASSFGGGDEKLFF. The CDR3 DNA follows: TGTGCCAGCAGTTTCGGAGGGGGGGATGAAAAACTGTTTTTT.

V and J are TRBV25-1 and TRBJ1-2; TRBD1 is a possible D gene (6 bases). The CDR3 length is 15 residues. V shed 3 bases and J shed 4 bases, with 15 bases lying between them. From germline, CDR1 is MGHDK and CDR2 SYGVNS. The CDR3, as DNA: TGTGCCAGCAGTGAGTCCCGGGACACGACCTATGGCTACACCTTC. Protein: CASSESRDTTYGYTF.

The count of this clone is one. V and J are TRBV30 and TRBJ2-5; perhaps TRBD2 as D (6 bases). This CDR3 contains 13 residues. V was cut by 5 bases and J by 5 bases, with 15 bases left in between. Germline CDR1 reads GTSNPN; CDR2 reads SVGIG (reference sequence). CDR3 sequence reads: CAWGLGGRETQYF. The CDR3 DNA follows: TGTGCCTGGGGGCTTGGGGGGAGGGAGACCCAGTACTTC.

The genes are TRBV27 and TRBJ2-1, with 8 bases identical to TRBD2. Germline CDR1 is MNHEY and CDR2 is SMNVEV (reference sequence). V was clipped by 4 bases and J by 8 bases; unmatched bases: 13. The length of the CDR3 is 16 residues. The CDR3 loop reads CASSSYRGGREDEQFF. The DNA for the CDR3 is TGTGCCAGCAGTTCTTATCGCGGCGGGCGGGAGGATGAGCAGTTCTTC.

The chain couples TRBV7-2 to TRBJ2-2, with 8 bases identical to TRBD2. CDR3 size: 16 residues. The germline V gene encodes CDR1 SGHTA and CDR2 FQGNSA. With V trimmed by 1 base and J by 4 bases, 5 bases remained unmatched. For the CDR3, the DNA is TGTGCCAGCAGCTTAGGGGGCGGGGGGCTCACCGGGGAGCTGTTTTTT. Its protein is CASSLGGGGLTGELFF.

The chain recombines TRBV28 with TRBJ1-5; the D is unclear. Germline CDR1 and CDR2: MDHEN and SYDVKM. V was shortened by 2 bases and J by 1 base, with 9 bases between the two germline ends. This CDR3 is 15 amino acids long. The CDR3 DNA reads as TGTGCCAGCAGTTTAGAGGGTTCAAGCAATCAGCCCCAGCATTTT. Its protein is CASSLEGSSNQPQHF.

The chain uses TRBV7-3 and TRBJ2-1, with 15 bases aligning to TRBD2. This CDR3 has 20 amino acids. Germline V lookup: CDR1 SGHTA, CDR2 FQGTGA. Losses at the gene ends were 2 bases for V and 3 bases for J; bases not matched to a gene: 11. The CDR3 sequence: CASSLYGTSGRSRDYNEQFF. The CDR3 region has the DNA TGTGCCAGCAGCTTATATGGGACTAGCGGGAGGTCTCGAGACTACAATGAGCAGTTCTTC.

There are a few counts of this clone. The CDR3 loop reads CASFRDRAYEQYF. CDR3 bases: TGTGCCAGTTTCCGGGACAGGGCCTACGAGCAGTACTTC. The chain employs TRBV2 and TRBJ2-7, with 9 positions matching TRBD1. The CDR3 totals 13 residues. The trim removed 9 bases at V and 2 bases at J, leaving 5 bases unmatched. Germline V gives CDR1 SNHLY, CDR2 FYNNEI.

J is TRBJ2-7 and V is TRBV5-6, with D possibly TRBD1 on 6 matching bases. The germline gives CDR1 SGHDT, CDR2 YYEEEE. The ends were cut back, 2 bases at V and 1 base at J, with 10 bases in the middle. The CDR3 is 14 amino acids. The CDR3 reads CASSLTGLSYEQYF. Written as DNA, the CDR3 is TGTGCCAGCAGCTTAACAGGGCTATCCTACGAGCAGTACTTC.

The gene calls are TRBV5-6 and TRBJ1-5; the match to TRBD1 covers 8 bases. The length of the CDR3 is 17 residues. V trimming: 3 bases; J trimming: 0 bases; junction bases outside the gene matches: 8. CDR1 SGHDT and CDR2 YYEEEE come from the germline V gene. The CDR3 spells CASSSDRGFGSNQPQHF. The CDR3 bases are TGTGCCAGCAGCTCTGACAGGGGCTTCGGTAGCAATCAGCCCCAGCATTTT. The full variable domain, in which reference TRBV5-6 and TRBJ1-5 provide the parts outside the CDR3, is DAGVTQSPTHLIKTRGQQVTLRCSPKSGHDTVSWYQQALGQGPQFIFQYYEEEERQRGNFPDRFSGHQFPNYSSELNVNALLLGDSALYLCASSSDRGFGSNQPQHFGDGTRLSIL.

The rearrangement uses TRBV6-5 and TRBJ1-2; TRBD1 aligns across 7 bases. Trimming removed 5 bases from V and 6 bases from J; junction bases left unmatched: 12. Per germline, CDR1 MNHEY and CDR2 SVGAGI. There are 15 residues in the CDR3. The CDR3 DNA is TGTGCCAGCAGTCCACAATTACAGGGGTCGAATGGCTACACCTTC. It encodes CASSPQLQGSNGYTF.

This sequence joins TRBV5-1 and TRBJ2-7, with 8 bases aligning to TRBD1. V lost 3 bases, J lost 5 bases, and 7 bases stayed unmatched. Germline assignment: CDR1 SGHRS and CDR2 YFSETQ. The CDR3 has 14 amino acids. The CDR3 DNA reads as TGCGCCAGCAGCTCCCAGACAGGGGCCAACGAGCAGTACTTC. Protein product: CASSSQTGANEQYF.

This chain links TRBV27 with TRBJ2-6; 7 bases line up with TRBD1. V shed 3 bases, J shed 4 bases, and the junction held 9 bases outside the gene matches. Germline CDR1 and CDR2: MNHEY and SMNVEV (reference sequence). This CDR3 region has 17 residues. The CDR3 is CASSFFPGGTGANVLTF. Written as DNA, the CDR3 is TGTGCCAGCAGTTTTTTCCCAGGGGGAACCGGGGCCAACGTCCTGACTTTC.

This clone was found a few times. V and J are TRBV7-3 and TRBJ2-1; 7 bases map to TRBD2. The CDR3 spans 16 residues. The V segment lost 2 bases and the J segment 6 bases; nucleotides outside the gene matches: 10. The germline CDR1 and CDR2 sequences are SGHTA and FQGTGA. The chain's CDR3 is CASSLLGTTSPNEQFF. DNA of the CDR3: TGTGCCAGCAGCTTACTCGGGACTACGAGCCCCAATGAGCAGTTCTTC.

This clone was detected only a few times. V usage is TRBV10-3 and J usage is TRBJ1-1, with 9 bases that match TRBD1. Germline-derived CDR1 and CDR2 are ENHRY and SYGVKD. The CDR3 runs 13 residues. Trimming at V came to 6 bases and at J to 5 bases, leaving 4 bases not matched to a gene. For the CDR3, the DNA is TGTGCCATCAGAGACAGGGGGGGGACTGAAGCTTTCTTT. Its protein product is CAIRDRGGTEAFF.

The DNA for the CDR3 is TGTGCCAGCAGCATAAACCGACAGGGCTCCGGGGAGCTGTTTTTT. Translation gives CASSINRQGSGELFF. The J gene is TRBJ2-2, the V gene TRBV7-2; 7 bases are shared with TRBD1. The CDR3 covers 15 residues. Germline-derived CDR1 and CDR2 are SGHTA and FQGNSA. After removal of 5 bases from V and 6 bases from J, the junction contained 9 bases not matched to a gene.

V usage is TRBV11-2 and J usage is TRBJ2-3, with 14 nucleotides matching TRBD2. Losses at the gene ends were 4 bases for V and 6 bases for J; bases not matched to a gene: 6. CDR3 size: 16 residues. The germline CDR1 and CDR2 sequences are SGHAT and FQNNGV. The chain's CDR3 is CASSSGLAGGWDTQYF. CDR3 sequence (DNA): TGTGCCAGCAGCTCCGGACTAGCGGGAGGATGGGATACGCAGTATTTT.